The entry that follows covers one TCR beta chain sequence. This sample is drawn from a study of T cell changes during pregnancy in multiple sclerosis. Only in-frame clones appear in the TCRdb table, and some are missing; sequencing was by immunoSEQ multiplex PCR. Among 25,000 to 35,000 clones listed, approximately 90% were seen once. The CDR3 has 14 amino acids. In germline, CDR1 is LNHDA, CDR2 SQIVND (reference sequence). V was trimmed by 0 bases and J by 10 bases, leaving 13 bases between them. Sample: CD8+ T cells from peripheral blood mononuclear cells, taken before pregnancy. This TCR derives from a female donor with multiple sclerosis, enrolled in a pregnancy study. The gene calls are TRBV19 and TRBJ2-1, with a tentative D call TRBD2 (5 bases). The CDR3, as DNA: TGTGCCAGTAGTATAGATAGGACTCCTTCGGAGCAGTTCTTC. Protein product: CASSIDRTPSEQFF.